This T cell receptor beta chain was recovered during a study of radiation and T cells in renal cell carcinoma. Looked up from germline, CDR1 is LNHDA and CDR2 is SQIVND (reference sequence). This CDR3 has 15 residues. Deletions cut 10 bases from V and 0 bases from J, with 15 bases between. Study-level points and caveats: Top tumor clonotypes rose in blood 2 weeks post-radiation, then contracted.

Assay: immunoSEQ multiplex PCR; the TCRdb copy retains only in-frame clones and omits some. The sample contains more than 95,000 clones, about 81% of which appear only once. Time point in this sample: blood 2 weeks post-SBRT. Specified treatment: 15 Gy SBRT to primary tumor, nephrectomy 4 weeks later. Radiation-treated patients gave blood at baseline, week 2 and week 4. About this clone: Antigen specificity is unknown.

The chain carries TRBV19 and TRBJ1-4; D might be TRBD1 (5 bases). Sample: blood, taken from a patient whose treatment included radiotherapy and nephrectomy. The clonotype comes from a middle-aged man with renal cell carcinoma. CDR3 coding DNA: TGTGCCACTAGGGACGCATCTACAACTAATGAAAAACTGTTTTTT. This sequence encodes CATRDASTTNEKLFF.